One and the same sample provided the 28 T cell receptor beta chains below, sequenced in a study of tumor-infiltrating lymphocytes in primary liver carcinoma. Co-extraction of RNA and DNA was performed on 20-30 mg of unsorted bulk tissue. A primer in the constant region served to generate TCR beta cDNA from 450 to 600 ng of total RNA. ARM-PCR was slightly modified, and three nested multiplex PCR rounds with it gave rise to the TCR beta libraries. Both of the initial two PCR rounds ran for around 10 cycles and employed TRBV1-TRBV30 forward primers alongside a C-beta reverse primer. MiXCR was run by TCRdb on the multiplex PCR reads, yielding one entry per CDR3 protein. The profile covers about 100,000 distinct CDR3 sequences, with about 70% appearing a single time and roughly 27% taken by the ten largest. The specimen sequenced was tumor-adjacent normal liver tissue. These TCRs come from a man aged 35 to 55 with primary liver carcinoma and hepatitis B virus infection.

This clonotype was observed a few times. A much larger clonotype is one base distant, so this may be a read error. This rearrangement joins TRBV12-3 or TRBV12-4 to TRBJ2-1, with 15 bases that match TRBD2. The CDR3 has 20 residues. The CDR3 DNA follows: TGTGCCAACAGTTCCACCGGGGGGACTAGCGGGAGGAGGTGGACCGATGAGCAGTTCTTC. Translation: CANSSTGGTSGRRWTDEQFF.

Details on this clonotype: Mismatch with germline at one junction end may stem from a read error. The CDR3, as DNA: TGTGTCAGCAGCTTGGGTATTGAGACCCAGTACTTC. Translated: CVSSLGIETQYF. The chain has TRBV7-9 and TRBJ2-5, with D unclear. The CDR3 has 12 residues. Germline V CDR1 and CDR2: SEHNR, FQNEAQ (reference sequence).

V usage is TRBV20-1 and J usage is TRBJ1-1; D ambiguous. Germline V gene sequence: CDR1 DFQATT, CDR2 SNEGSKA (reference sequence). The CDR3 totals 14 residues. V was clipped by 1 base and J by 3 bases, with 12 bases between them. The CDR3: CSARVTPVDTEAFF. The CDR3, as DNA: TGCAGTGCTAGAGTTACCCCGGTTGACACTGAAGCTTTCTTT.

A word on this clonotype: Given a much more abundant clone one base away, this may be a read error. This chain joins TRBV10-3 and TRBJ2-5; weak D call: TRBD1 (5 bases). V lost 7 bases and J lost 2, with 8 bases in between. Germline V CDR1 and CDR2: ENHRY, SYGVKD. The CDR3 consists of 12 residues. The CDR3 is CAINTGQETQYF. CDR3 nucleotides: TGTGCCATCAACACAGGTCAAGAGACCCAGTACTTC.

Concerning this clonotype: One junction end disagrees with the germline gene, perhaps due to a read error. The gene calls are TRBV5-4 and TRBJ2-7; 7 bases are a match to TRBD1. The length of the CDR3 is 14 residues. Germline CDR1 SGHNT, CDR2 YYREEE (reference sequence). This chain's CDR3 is CVSSLTGRNYEQYF. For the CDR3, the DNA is TGTGTCAGCAGCTTGACAGGGAGAAACTACGAGCAATACTTC.

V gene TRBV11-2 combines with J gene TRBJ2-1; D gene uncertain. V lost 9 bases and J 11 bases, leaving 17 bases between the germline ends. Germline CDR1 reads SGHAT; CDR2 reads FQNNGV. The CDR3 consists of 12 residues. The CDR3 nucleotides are TGTGCCAGAAGTTTAGTAGGGAATAAGCAGTTCTTC. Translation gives CARSLVGNKQFF. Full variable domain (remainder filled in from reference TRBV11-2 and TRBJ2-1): EAGVAQSPRYKIIEKRQSVAFWCNPISGHATLYWYQQILGQGPKLLIQFQNNGVVDDSQLPKDRFSAERLKGVDSTLKIQPAKLEDSAVYLCARSLVGNKQFFGPGTRLTVL.

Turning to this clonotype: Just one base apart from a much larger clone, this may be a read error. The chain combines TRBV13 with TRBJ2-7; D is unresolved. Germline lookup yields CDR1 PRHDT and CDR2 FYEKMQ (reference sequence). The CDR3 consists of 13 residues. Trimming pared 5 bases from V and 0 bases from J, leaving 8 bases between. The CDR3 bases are TGTGCCAGCAGCCCGGGCGACTCCTACGAGCAGTACTTC. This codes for CASSPGDSYEQYF.

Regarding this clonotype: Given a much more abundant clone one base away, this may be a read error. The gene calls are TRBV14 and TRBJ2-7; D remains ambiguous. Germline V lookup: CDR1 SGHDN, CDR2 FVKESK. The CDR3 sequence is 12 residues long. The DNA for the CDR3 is TGTGCCAGCAGCCAAACAAGAAACGAGCAGTGCTTC. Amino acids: CASSQTRNEQCF. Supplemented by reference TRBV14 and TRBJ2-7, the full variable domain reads EAGVTQFPSHSVIEKGQTVTLRCDPISGHDNLYWYRRVMGKEIKFLLHFVKESKQDESGMPNNRFLAERTGGTYSTLKVQPAELEDSGVYFCASSQTRNEQCFGPGTRLTVT.

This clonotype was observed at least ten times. The CDR3 DNA is TGTGCCAGCAGCAAAGTTAGCCCAGGGGCAGGGGTTTATTTTGAGCAGTTCTTC. It codes for CASSKVSPGAGVYFEQFF. The genes are TRBV6-5 and TRBJ2-1; the D gene is possibly TRBD1 (6 bases). Trimming cost V 6 bases and J 9 bases, with 30 bases left between them. Germline V gives CDR1 MNHEY, CDR2 SVGAGI. The CDR3 totals 18 residues.

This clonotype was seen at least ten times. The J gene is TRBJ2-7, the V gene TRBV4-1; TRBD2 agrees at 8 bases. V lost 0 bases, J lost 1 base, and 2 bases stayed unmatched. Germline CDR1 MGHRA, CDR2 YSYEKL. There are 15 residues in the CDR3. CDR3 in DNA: TGCGCCAGCAGCCAAGAGTTAGCGGGGTCCTACGAGCAGTACTTC. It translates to CASSQELAGSYEQYF.

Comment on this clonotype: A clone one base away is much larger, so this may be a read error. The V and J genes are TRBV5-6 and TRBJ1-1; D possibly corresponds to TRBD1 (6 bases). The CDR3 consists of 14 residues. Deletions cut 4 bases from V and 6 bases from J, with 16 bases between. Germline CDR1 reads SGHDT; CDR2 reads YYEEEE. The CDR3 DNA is TGTGCCAGCAGCCTGCTGGACAAGGGGGCTGAAGCTTTCTTT. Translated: CASSLLDKGAEAFF.

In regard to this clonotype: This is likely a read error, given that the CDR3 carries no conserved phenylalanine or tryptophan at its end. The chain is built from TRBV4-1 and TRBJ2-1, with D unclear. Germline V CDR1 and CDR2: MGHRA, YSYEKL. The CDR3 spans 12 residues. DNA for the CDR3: TGTGCCAGCAGTCAAGAAAACAATGAGCAGTTCTCC. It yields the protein CASSQENNEQFS.

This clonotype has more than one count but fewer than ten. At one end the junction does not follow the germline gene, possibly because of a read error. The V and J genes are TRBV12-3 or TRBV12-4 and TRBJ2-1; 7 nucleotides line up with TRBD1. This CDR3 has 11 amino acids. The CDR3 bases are TGTGTCAGCAGTTTACAGGGGGAGCAGTTCTTC. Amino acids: CVSSLQGEQFF.

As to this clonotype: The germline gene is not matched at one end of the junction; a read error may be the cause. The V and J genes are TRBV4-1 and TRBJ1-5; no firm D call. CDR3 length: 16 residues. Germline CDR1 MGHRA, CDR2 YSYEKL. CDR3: CASSQRALNSNRPQHF. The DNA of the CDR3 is TGCGCCAGCAGCCAGAGGGCACTTAATAGCAATCGGCCCCAGCATTTT.

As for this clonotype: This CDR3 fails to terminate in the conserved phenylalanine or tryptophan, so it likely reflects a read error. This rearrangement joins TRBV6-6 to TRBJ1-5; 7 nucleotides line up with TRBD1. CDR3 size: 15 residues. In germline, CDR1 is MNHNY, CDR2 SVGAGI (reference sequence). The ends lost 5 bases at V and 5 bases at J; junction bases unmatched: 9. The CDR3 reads CASSPRQGPYQPQHL. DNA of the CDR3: TGTGCCAGCAGTCCTCGACAGGGTCCCTATCAGCCCCAGCATCTT.

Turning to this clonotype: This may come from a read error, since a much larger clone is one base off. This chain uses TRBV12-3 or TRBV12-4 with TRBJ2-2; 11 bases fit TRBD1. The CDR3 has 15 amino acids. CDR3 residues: CTSSPGQGATGELFF. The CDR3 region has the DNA TGTACCAGCAGTCCCGGACAGGGGGCTACCGGGGAGCTGTTTTTT.

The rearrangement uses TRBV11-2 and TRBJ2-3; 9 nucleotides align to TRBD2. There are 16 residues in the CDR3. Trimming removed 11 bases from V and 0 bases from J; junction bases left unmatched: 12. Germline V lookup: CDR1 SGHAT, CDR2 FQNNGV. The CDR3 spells CAGNPTSGGSTDTQYF. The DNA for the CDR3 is TGTGCCGGCAACCCCACCAGCGGGGGGAGCACAGATACGCAGTATTTT. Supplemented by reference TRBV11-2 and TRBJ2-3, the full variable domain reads EAGVAQSPRYKIIEKRQSVAFWCNPISGHATLYWYQQILGQGPKLLIQFQNNGVVDDSQLPKDRFSAERLKGVDSTLKIQPAKLEDSAVYLCAGNPTSGGSTDTQYFGPGTRLTVL.

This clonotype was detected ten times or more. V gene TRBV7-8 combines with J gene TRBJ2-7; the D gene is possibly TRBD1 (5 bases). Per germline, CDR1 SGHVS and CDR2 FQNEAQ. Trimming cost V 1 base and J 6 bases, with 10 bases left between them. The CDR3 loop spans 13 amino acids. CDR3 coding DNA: TGTGCCAGCAGCTTAGGTAGCAGGGCCGAGCAGTACTTC. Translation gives CASSLGSRAEQYF. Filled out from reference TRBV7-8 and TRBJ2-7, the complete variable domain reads GAGVSQSPRYKVAKRGQDVALRCDPISGHVSLFWYQQALGQGPEFLTYFQNEAQLDKSGLPSDRFFAERPEGSVSTLKIQRTQQEDSAVYLCASSLGSRAEQYFGPGTRLTVT.

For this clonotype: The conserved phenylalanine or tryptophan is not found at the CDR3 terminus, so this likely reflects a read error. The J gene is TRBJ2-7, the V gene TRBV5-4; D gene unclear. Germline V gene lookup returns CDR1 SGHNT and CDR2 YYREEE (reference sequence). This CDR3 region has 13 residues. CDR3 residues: CASSLAGSYEQYL. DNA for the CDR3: TGTGCGAGCAGCTTGGCCGGCTCCTACGAGCAGTACTTA.

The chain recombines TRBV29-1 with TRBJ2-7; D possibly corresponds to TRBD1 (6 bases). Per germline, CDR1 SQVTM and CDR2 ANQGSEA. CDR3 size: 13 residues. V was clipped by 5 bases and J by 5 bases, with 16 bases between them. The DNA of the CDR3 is TGCAGCGTTACCCAAGGCAGGGGCCACGAGCAGTACTTC. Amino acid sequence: CSVTQGRGHEQYF.

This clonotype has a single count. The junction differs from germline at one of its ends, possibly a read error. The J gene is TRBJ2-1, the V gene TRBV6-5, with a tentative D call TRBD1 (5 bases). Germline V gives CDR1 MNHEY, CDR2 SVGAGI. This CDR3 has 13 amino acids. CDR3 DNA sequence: TGTACCAGCACCGGGCAGGGTTACAATGAACAGTTCTTC. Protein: CTSTGQGYNEQFF.

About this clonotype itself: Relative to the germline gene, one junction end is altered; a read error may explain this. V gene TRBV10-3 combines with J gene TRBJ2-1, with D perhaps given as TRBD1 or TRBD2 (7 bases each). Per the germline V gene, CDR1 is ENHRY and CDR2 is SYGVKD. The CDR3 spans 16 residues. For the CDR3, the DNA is TGTGCCATCACTGAGACCAGGGGGGGTTCCTACAATGAGCAGTTCTTC. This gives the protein CAITETRGGSYNEQFF.

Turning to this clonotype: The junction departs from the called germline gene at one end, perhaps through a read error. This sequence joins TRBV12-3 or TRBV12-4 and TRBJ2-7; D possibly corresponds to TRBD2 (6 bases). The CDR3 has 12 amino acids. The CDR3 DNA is TGTGCCATCGGTGCACTAGCCTACGGGCAGTACTTC. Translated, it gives CAIGALAYGQYF.

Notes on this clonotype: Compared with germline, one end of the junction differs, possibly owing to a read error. The CDR3 here is CASSPEEGLDTRELFF. In DNA, the CDR3 is TGCGCCAGCAGCCCAGAAGAGGGCCTCGACACCCGGGAGCTGTTTTTT. The rearrangement links TRBV4-1 to TRBJ2-2, with a tentative D call TRBD2 (5 bases). Germline loops: CDR1 MGHRA, CDR2 YSYEKL. This CDR3 comprises 16 residues.

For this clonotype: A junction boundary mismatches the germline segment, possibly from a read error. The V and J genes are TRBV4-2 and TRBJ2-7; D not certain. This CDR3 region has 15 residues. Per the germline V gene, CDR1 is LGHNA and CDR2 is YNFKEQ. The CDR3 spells CASNQDRVSFYEQYF. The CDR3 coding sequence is TGTGCAAGCAACCAAGATCGGGTTAGCTTCTACGAGCAGTACTTC.

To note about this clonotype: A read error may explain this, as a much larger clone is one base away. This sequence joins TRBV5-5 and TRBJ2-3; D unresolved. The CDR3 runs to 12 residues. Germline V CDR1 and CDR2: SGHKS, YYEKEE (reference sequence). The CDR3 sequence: CANSLEGNTQYF. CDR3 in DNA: TGTGCCAACAGCTTGGAAGGAAATACGCAGTATTTT.

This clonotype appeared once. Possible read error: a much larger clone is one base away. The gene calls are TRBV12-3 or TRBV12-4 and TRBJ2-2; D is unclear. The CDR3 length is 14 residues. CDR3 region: CASSLGLNTEELFF. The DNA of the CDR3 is TGTGCCAGCAGTTTAGGCCTTAACACCGAGGAGCTGTTTTTT.

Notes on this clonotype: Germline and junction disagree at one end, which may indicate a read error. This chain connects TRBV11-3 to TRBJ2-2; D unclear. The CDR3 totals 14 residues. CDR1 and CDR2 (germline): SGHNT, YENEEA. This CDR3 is CASRLESNAGELFF. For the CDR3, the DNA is TGTGCTAGCAGGTTAGAATCGAACGCCGGGGAGCTGTTTTTT.